The 28 T cell receptor beta chains below come from one sample, sequenced in a study of blood T cell repertoires in COVID-19. Clones were sequenced by immunoSEQ multiplex PCR, and TCRdb holds only the in-frame ones, with some missing. The table records about 95,000 clones, approximately 80% of them present only once. Sequences were obtained from peripheral blood. The receptors here all came from a human donor in a cohort sampled during active COVID-19.

V is TRBV18 and J is TRBJ1-1; 9 bases are shared with TRBD1. The CDR3 extends over 16 amino acids. Germline CDR1 and CDR2: KGHSH and LQKENI. J lost 8 bases, V lost 0 bases, and 10 bases had no gene match. DNA for the CDR3: TGTGCCAGCTCACCACCGTTACAGGGGGCTTTTTCCGAAGCTTTCTTT. Translating it yields CASSPPLQGAFSEAFF.

The rearrangement joins TRBV7-9 to TRBJ2-1; 14 nucleotides match TRBD2. CDR3 length: 15 amino acids. Germline V gene data show CDR1 as SEHNR and CDR2 as FQNEAQ (reference sequence). Trimming removed 5 bases from V and 6 bases from J; junction bases left unmatched: 3. Here the CDR3 reads CASSLGTSGSNEQFF. As DNA, the CDR3 is TGTGCCAGCAGCCTCGGGACTAGCGGGAGCAATGAGCAGTTCTTC.

This chain connects TRBV19 to TRBJ1-1; the D is unclear. The CDR3 spans 16 residues. With 8 bases removed from V and 0 bases from J, the gap between germline ends came to 19 bases. Germline V gene data show CDR1 as LNHDA and CDR2 as SQIVND (reference sequence). The CDR3 reads CASFREAGFMNTEAFF. The DNA of the CDR3 is TGTGCCAGTTTCCGTGAGGCCGGATTCATGAACACTGAAGCTTTCTTT.

The rearrangement links TRBV7-3 to TRBJ2-1, with 9 bases lining up with TRBD2. The CDR3 consists of 15 residues. The trim removed 5 bases at V and 9 bases at J, leaving 11 bases unmatched. CDR1 and CDR2 from the germline V gene are SGHTA and FQGTGA. The CDR3 DNA is TGTGCCAGCAGCGCTATAGCGGGGGTGAAGGTTGAGCAGTTCTTC. Protein product: CASSAIAGVKVEQFF.

This sequence joins TRBV19 and TRBJ1-4, with D possibly matching TRBD1 (6 bases). CDR1 and CDR2 from the germline V gene are LNHDA and SQIVND (reference sequence). This CDR3 spans 17 amino acids. The ends were cut back, 5 bases at V and 0 bases at J, with 16 bases in the middle. The CDR3 here is CASSHPRGAPTNEKLFF. The CDR3 bases are TGTGCCAGTAGTCACCCCAGGGGCGCACCAACTAATGAAAAACTGTTTTTT.

This clone has only one observation. This chain connects TRBV19 to TRBJ1-3, with a tentative D call TRBD1 (5 bases). This CDR3 has 15 residues. The germline CDR1 and CDR2 sequences are LNHDA and SQIVND (reference sequence). V was shortened by 7 bases and J by 4 bases, with 17 bases between the two germline ends. CDR3 bases: TGTGCCAGTACCCTCGGAGGGGCGGAAGGAAACACCATATATTTT. Amino acids: CASTLGGAEGNTIYF.

Only one count was recorded for this clone. The V call is TRBV3-1 (or the pseudogene TRBV3-2), the J call TRBJ2-3, with 8 bases fitting TRBD2. The CDR3 runs 14 residues. V lost 0 bases to trimming and J lost 5 bases; unmatched junction nucleotides: 1. Germline V gives CDR1 LGHDT, CDR2 YNNKEL (reference sequence). CDR3 sequence reads: CASSQDTSGDTQYF. The CDR3 DNA reads as TGTGCCAGCAGCCAAGATACTAGCGGAGATACGCAGTATTTT.

The V call is TRBV3-1 (or the pseudogene TRBV3-2), the J call TRBJ2-2, with 9 bases lining up with TRBD1. This CDR3 has 16 residues. Germline CDR1 LGHDT, CDR2 YNNKEL (reference sequence). The junction had 13 bases not matched to a gene; V was cut back by 5 bases and J by 9 bases. DNA for the CDR3: TGTGCCAGCAGCTTTTCGACCGGGACAGGGTTCTGGGAGCTGTTTTTT. Translation gives CASSFSTGTGFWELFF.

This clone has just one count. The chain uses TRBV14 and TRBJ2-2; D gene uncertain. V was trimmed by 3 bases and J by 0 bases, leaving 14 bases between them. Germline CDR1 reads SGHDN; CDR2 reads FVKESK. CDR3 size: 17 residues. This CDR3 reads CASSQFAYATNTGELFF. DNA of the CDR3: TGTGCCAGCAGCCAGTTCGCCTATGCGACGAACACCGGGGAGCTGTTTTTT.

The rearrangement joins TRBV7-2 to TRBJ1-2; perhaps TRBD1 as D (5 bases). This CDR3 is 14 amino acids long. Germline assignment: CDR1 SGHTA and CDR2 FQGNSA. V lost 5 bases to trimming and J lost 8 bases, with 18 bases between them. This chain's CDR3 is CASSPGQGERGYTF. CDR3 DNA: TGTGCCAGCAGCCCCGGGCAGGGTGAGAGGGGCTACACCTTC.

This chain links TRBV5-1 with TRBJ1-1; 9 positions match TRBD1. Germline loops: CDR1 SGHRS, CDR2 YFSETQ. With 3 bases clipped from V and 4 bases from J, the junction kept 10 bases outside the gene matches. This CDR3 region has 16 residues. CDR3 DNA sequence: TGCGCCAGCAGCTCCGGGACAGGGTCAAAGGCCACTGAAGCTTTCTTT. Translated, it gives CASSSGTGSKATEAFF.

The chain links TRBV12-3 or TRBV12-4 to TRBJ2-7, with 7 bases that match TRBD1. The CDR3 contains 13 residues. The junction had 0 bases not matched to a gene; V was cut back by 1 base and J by 3 bases. This CDR3 is CASSLGTGYEQYF. The CDR3 DNA reads TGTGCCAGCAGTTTAGGGACAGGCTACGAGCAGTACTTC.

The rearrangement uses TRBV18 and TRBJ2-3; 7 nucleotides align to TRBD1. The CDR3 consists of 16 residues. Germline V gene lookup returns CDR1 KGHSH and CDR2 LQKENI. V dropped 3 bases and J dropped 2; count of bases not matched to a gene: 8. CDR3 sequence reads: CASSPSKTGPTDTQYF. The CDR3 coding sequence is TGTGCCAGCTCACCTTCTAAGACAGGGCCCACAGATACGCAGTATTTT.

This chain links TRBV10-3 with TRBJ1-1; unclear D gene. The ends were cut back, 8 bases at V and 4 bases at J, with 11 bases in the middle. Germline V gene sequence: CDR1 ENHRY, CDR2 SYGVKD. The CDR3 extends over 12 amino acids. The CDR3 bases are TGTGCCATCCGAGAATGGAGCACTGAAGCTTTCTTT. Translating gives CAIREWSTEAFF.

The V and J genes are TRBV27 and TRBJ1-1, with 9 bases aligning to TRBD1. This CDR3 region has 15 residues. Germline CDR1 MNHEY, CDR2 SMNVEV (reference sequence). V dropped 2 bases and J dropped 1; count of bases not matched to a gene: 2. This chain's CDR3 is CASSLLTGGNTEAFF. The CDR3 DNA follows: TGTGCCAGCAGTTTACTGACAGGGGGGAACACTGAAGCTTTCTTT.

The V and J genes are TRBV18 and TRBJ2-3, with D possibly matching TRBD1 (6 bases). The CDR3 extends over 15 amino acids. Germline CDR1 is KGHSH and CDR2 is LQKENI. Trimming left V 4 bases short and J 0 bases short, with 11 bases between. The CDR3 nucleotides read TGTGCCAGCTCACAAGGGACAACGAGCACAGATACGCAGTATTTT. Translating it yields CASSQGTTSTDTQYF. The full variable domain, in which reference TRBV18 and TRBJ2-3 provide the parts outside the CDR3, is NAGVMQNPRHLVRRRGQEARLRCSPMKGHSHVYWYRQLPEEGLKFMVYLQKENIIDESGMPKERFSAEFPKEGPSILRIQQVVRGDSAAYFCASSQGTTSTDTQYFGPGTRLTVL.

This clone was observed once. The V gene is TRBV28, the J gene TRBJ2-1, with D possibly matching TRBD2 (7 bases). V gave up 3 bases and J gave up 3 bases, with 15 bases separating them. Germline V gene lookup returns CDR1 MDHEN and CDR2 SYDVKM. CDR3 length equals 16 residues. CDR3 amino acids: CASSFGGGGSYNEQFF. CDR3 DNA sequence: TGTGCCAGCAGTTTCGGGGGCGGCGGGAGCTACAATGAGCAGTTCTTC.

The J gene is TRBJ1-5, the V gene TRBV6-5; tentatively, D is TRBD1 (5 bases). CDR1 is MNHEY, CDR2 SVGAGI, per germline. Trimming left V 0 bases short and J 4 bases short, with 7 bases between. The CDR3 has 14 residues. The CDR3 coding sequence is TGTGCCAGCAGTTACTCGACAGTAAATCAGCCCCAGCATTTT. Protein sequence: CASSYSTVNQPQHF.

The gene calls are TRBV6-5 and TRBJ2-2; 12 nucleotides agree with TRBD2. From germline, CDR1 is MNHEY and CDR2 SVGAGI. J lost 6 bases, V lost 8 bases, and 4 bases had no gene match. The CDR3 extends over 14 amino acids. CDR3 in amino acids: CASGGLAGSGELFF. The CDR3 DNA reads TGTGCCAGCGGGGGACTAGCGGGTTCCGGGGAGCTGTTTTTT.

V and J are TRBV5-1 and TRBJ1-5; D is uncertain. Trimming stripped 0 bases from V and 5 bases from J, with 6 bases between. CDR1 SGHRS and CDR2 YFSETQ come from the germline V gene. CDR3 size: 13 residues. The CDR3 is CASSLGSYQPQHF. The CDR3 DNA reads as TGCGCCAGCAGCTTGGGCAGTTATCAGCCCCAGCATTTT.

This chain connects TRBV19 to TRBJ1-1; tentative D call: TRBD1 (5 bases). Trimming shortened V by 1 base and J by 0 bases, and 6 bases separated the two germline ends. CDR1 is LNHDA and CDR2 is SQIVND in the germline V gene (reference sequence). CDR3 length: 14 amino acids. In DNA, the CDR3 is TGTGCCAGTAGTATAGCAGGGTTGAACACTGAAGCTTTCTTT. Its protein is CASSIAGLNTEAFF.

The chain is built from TRBV28 and TRBJ2-7, with D perhaps TRBD2 (6 bases). The germline V gene has CDR1 MDHEN and CDR2 SYDVKM. V was cut by 3 bases and J by 9 bases, with 12 bases left in between. This CDR3 contains 12 residues. Written as DNA, the CDR3 is TGTGCCAGCAGTTTTTTGGGAGGTAGGCAGTACTTC. Amino acids: CASSFLGGRQYF. Using reference TRBV28 and TRBJ2-7 for the parts outside the CDR3, the full variable domain is DVKVTQSSRYLVKRTGEKVFLECVQDMDHENMFWYRQDPGLGLRLIYFSYDVKMKEKGDIPEGYSVSREKKERFSLILESASTNQTSMYLCASSFLGGRQYFGPGTRLTVT.

The rearrangement links TRBV10-3 to TRBJ2-1; D uncertain. Trimming pared 4 bases from V and 4 bases from J, leaving 11 bases between. Germline values: CDR1 ENHRY, CDR2 SYGVKD. This CDR3 comprises 14 residues. The CDR3 sequence: CAISGETHYNEQFF. In DNA, the CDR3 is TGTGCCATCAGTGGCGAGACACATTACAATGAGCAGTTCTTC.

V and J are TRBV6-2 or TRBV6-3 and TRBJ1-2; TRBD1 aligns across 8 bases. The CDR3 is 16 amino acids. The V gene end was trimmed by 5 bases and the J gene end by 1 base; junction bases not matched to a gene: 9. Per germline, CDR1 MNHEY and CDR2 SVGEGT. The DNA of the CDR3 is TGTGCCAGCAGTCACGGGACAGGCGGACTTAACTATGGCTACACCTTC. Translated, it gives CASSHGTGGLNYGYTF.

V and J are TRBV5-1 and TRBJ2-7, with D perhaps matching TRBD1 (6 bases). The CDR3 contains 18 residues. The V end lost 2 bases, the J end lost 1 base, and 22 bases lay between the germline ends. Germline values: CDR1 SGHRS, CDR2 YFSETQ. CDR3 sequence (DNA): TGCGCCAGCAGCTTAACTCTAGCCGGGTCAGGGGAATCCTACGAGCAGTACTTC. It encodes CASSLTLAGSGESYEQYF.

V and J are TRBV28 and TRBJ2-2; perhaps TRBD2 as D (5 bases). Germline-derived CDR1 and CDR2 are MDHEN and SYDVKM. Trimming stripped 10 bases from V and 2 bases from J, with 11 bases between. The CDR3 is made up of 13 amino acids. In DNA, the CDR3 is TGTGCCACCGTGGGAGTAAACACCGGGGAGCTGTTTTTT. Translating gives CATVGVNTGELFF.

In this sample, this clone turned up a few times. V is TRBV6-1 and J is TRBJ2-7; D might be TRBD1 (6 bases). The CDR3 loop spans 15 amino acids. Trimming cost V 1 base and J 3 bases, with 13 bases left between them. CDR1 and CDR2 (germline): MNHNS, SASEGT. CDR3 nucleotides: TGTGCCAGCAGTGAAGGGCAGGGGCTCAACTACGAGCAGTACTTC. This translates into CASSEGQGLNYEQYF.

The rearrangement links TRBV18 to TRBJ2-2; 9 bases fit TRBD1. The CDR3 runs 16 residues. Germline lookup yields CDR1 KGHSH and CDR2 LQKENI. Trimming removed 5 bases from V and 5 bases from J; junction bases left unmatched: 9. DNA of the CDR3: TGTGCCAGCTCAACGACCTGGACAGGGGTAACCGGGGAGCTGTTTTTT. The encoded protein is CASSTTWTGVTGELFF.